This T cell receptor beta chain was observed in a study of OX40 agonist ivuxolimab in advanced cancers. For the study at large: Dose-escalation subjects each had hepatocellular carcinoma, melanoma, renal cell or head and neck cancer. People who had prior anti-PD-1, anti-PD-L1 or anti-CTLA-4 therapy could take part, and under 50% had some. Study-wide findings and caveats: Still undetermined is the antigen specificity of the expanded peripheral T cells. People who partly responded at 0.1-3.0 mg/kg had some of the least clonal expansion seen.

Profiling relied on immunoSEQ multiplex PCR, and the TCRdb table lists in-frame clones only, not all of them. Among approximately 160,000 clones listed, roughly 94% were seen once. After removal of 8 bases from V and 4 bases from J, the junction contained 10 bases not matched to a gene. Looked up from germline, CDR1 is LNHDA and CDR2 is SQIVND (reference sequence). There are 14 residues in the CDR3. This clone was seen just once. The antigen remains unidentified. Sample: CD4+ or CD8+ T cells sorted from blood, taken in a trial of the OX40 agonist ivuxolimab. This TCR came from an adult with an advanced solid tumor such as melanoma, head and neck, liver or kidney cancer. The genes are TRBV19 and TRBJ1-2; TRBD1 matches 7 bases. CDR3 in DNA: TGTGCCAGTTCTACCTTCCAGGGGGGCTATGGCTACACCTTC. It specifies CASSTFQGGYGYTF.